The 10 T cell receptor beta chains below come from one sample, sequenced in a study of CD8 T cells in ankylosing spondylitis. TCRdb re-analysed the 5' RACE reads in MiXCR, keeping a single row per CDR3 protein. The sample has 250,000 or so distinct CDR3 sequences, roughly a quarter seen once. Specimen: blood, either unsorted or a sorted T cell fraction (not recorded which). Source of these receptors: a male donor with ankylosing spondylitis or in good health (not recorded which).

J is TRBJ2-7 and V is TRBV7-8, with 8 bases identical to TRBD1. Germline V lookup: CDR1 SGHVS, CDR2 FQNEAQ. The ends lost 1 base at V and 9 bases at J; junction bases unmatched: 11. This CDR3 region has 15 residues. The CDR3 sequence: CASSLVEAGGKGQYF. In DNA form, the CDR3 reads TGTGCCAGCAGCTTAGTTGAGGCAGGGGGCAAGGGGCAGTACTTC.

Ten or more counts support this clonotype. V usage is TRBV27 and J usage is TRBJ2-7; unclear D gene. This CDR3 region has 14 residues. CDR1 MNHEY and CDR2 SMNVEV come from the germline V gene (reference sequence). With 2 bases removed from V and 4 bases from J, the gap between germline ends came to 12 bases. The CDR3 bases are TGTGCCAGCAGTTTACAAAGGCGCGATTACGAGCAGTACTTC. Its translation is CASSLQRRDYEQYF.

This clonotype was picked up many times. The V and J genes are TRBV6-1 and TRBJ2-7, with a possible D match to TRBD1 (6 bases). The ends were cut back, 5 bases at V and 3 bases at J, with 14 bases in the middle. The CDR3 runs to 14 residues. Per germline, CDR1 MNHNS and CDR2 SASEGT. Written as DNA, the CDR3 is TGTGCCAGCAGTACCTATACAGGGAGCTACGAGCAGTACTTC. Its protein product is CASSTYTGSYEQYF.

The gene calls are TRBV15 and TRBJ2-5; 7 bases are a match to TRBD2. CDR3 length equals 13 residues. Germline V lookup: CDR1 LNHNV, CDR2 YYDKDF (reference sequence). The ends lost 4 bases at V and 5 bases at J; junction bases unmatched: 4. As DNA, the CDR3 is TGTGCCACCAGCATTCGGCGGGGGGAGACCCAGTACTTC. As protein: CATSIRRGETQYF. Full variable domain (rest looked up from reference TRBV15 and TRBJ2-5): DAMVIQNPRYQVTQFGKPVTLSCSQTLNHNVMYWYQQKSSQAPKLLFHYYDKDFNNEADTPDNFQSRRPNTSFCFLDIRSPGLGDTAMYLCATSIRRGETQYFGPGTRLLVL.

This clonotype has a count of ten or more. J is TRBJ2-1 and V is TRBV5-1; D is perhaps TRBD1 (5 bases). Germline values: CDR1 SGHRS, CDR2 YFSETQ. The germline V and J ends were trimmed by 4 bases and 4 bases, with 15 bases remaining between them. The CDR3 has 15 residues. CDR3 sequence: CASSPTSRGYNEQFF. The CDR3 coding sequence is TGCGCCAGCAGCCCCACGTCTAGGGGTTACAATGAGCAGTTCTTC.

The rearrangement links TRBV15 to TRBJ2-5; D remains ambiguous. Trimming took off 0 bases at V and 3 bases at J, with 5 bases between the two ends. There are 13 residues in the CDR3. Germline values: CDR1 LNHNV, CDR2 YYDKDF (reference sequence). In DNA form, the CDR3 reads TGTGCCACCAGCAGAGACCTAAAAGAGACCCAGTACTTC. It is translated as CATSRDLKETQYF.

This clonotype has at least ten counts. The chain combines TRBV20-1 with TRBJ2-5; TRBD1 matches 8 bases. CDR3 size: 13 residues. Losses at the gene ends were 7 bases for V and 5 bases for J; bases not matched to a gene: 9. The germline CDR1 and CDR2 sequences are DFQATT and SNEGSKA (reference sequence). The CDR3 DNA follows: TGCAGTGTTATAGACAGGGGTGTTGAGACCCAGTACTTC. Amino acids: CSVIDRGVETQYF.

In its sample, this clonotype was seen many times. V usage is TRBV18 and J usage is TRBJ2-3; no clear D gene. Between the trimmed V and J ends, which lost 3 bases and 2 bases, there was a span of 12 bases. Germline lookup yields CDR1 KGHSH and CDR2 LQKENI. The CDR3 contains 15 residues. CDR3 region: CASSPYLGDTDTQYF. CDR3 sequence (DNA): TGTGCCAGCTCACCGTATCTGGGCGACACAGATACGCAGTATTTT. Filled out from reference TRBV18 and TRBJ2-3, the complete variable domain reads NAGVMQNPRHLVRRRGQEARLRCSPMKGHSHVYWYRQLPEEGLKFMVYLQKENIIDESGMPKERFSAEFPKEGPSILRIQQVVRGDSAAYFCASSPYLGDTDTQYFGPGTRLTVL.

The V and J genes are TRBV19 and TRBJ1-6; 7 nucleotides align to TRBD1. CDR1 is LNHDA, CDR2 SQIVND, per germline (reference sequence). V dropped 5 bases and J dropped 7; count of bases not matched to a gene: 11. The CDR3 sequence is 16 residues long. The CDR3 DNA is TGTGCCAGTAGTTCACCTATGGGACAGACAAATTCACCCCTCCACTTT. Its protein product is CASSSPMGQTNSPLHF.

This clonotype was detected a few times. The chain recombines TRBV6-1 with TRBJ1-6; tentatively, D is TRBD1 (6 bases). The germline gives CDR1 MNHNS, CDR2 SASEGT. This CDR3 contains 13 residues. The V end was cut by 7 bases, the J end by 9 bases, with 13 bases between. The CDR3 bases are TGTGCCAGCAAAAGGGGGAAACGTTCACCCCTCCACTTT. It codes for CASKRGKRSPLHF.